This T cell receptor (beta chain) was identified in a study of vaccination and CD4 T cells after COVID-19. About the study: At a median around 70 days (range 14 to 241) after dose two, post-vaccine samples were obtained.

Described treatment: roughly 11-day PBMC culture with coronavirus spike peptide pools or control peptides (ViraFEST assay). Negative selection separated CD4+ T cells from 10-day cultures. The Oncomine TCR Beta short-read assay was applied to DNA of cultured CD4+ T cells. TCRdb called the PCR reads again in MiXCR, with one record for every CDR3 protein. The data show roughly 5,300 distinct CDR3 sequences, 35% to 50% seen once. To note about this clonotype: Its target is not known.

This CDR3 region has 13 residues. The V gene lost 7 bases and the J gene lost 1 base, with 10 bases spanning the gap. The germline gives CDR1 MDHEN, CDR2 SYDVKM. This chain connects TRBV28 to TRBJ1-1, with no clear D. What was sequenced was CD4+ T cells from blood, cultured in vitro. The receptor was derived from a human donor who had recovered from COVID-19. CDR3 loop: CASTPHSNTEAFF. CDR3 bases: TGTGCCAGCACCCCGCACTCGAACACTGAAGCTTTCTTT.